The 5 T cell receptor beta chains below were found in one sample sequenced in a study of T cells after yellow fever vaccination. TCRdb used MiXCR to reprocess the 5' RACE reads, holding one entry per CDR3 protein. The table includes under 550,000 distinct CDR3 sequences, 21% detected once. This specimen was PBMCs, taken 21 days after the first yellow fever vaccination. Every receptor here comes from a man younger than 35 who received the YFV17D yellow fever vaccine.

DNA of the CDR3: TGTGCCAGCAGTTTGTCAGAGAGTGAAAAACTGTTTTTT. Translation gives CASSLSESEKLFF. The chain recombines TRBV28 with TRBJ1-4; no clear D. Germline V CDR1 and CDR2: MDHEN, SYDVKM. Deletions cut 3 bases from V and 7 bases from J, with 9 bases between. This CDR3 is built from 13 residues.

This clonotype was counted a few times. This chain's CDR3 is CASSQRHQRGNEQFF. Written as DNA, the CDR3 is TGTGCCAGCAGCCAGAGGCACCAGAGGGGAAATGAGCAGTTCTTC. This chain joins TRBV14 and TRBJ2-1; the D call may be TRBD1 or TRBD2 (5 bases each). V dropped 3 bases and J dropped 7 bases, with 16 bases sitting between them. The germline gives CDR1 SGHDN, CDR2 FVKESK. The CDR3 sequence is 15 residues long. Based on the CDR3 plus reference TRBV14 and TRBJ2-1, the full variable domain is EAGVTQFPSHSVIEKGQTVTLRCDPISGHDNLYWYRRVMGKEIKFLLHFVKESKQDESGMPNNRFLAERTGGTYSTLKVQPAELEDSGVYFCASSQRHQRGNEQFFGPGTRLTVL.

This clonotype has at least ten counts. The genes are TRBV5-1 and TRBJ1-1; 9 bases agree with TRBD1. Trimming cost V 2 bases and J 5 bases; bases outside gene matches: 4. The CDR3 length is 14 residues. Germline V gene data show CDR1 as SGHRS and CDR2 as YFSETQ. Written as DNA, the CDR3 is TGCGCCAGCAGCTTCGACAGGGGGGGGACTGAAGCTTTCTTT. This encodes CASSFDRGGTEAFF.

CDR3 protein: CASSSDRAADRYYTF. The DNA for the CDR3 is TGTGCCAGCAGCTCGGACAGGGCTGCAGATCGATACTACACCTTC. J is TRBJ1-2 and V is TRBV7-9; 8 bases line up with TRBD1. This CDR3 has 15 residues. Trimming removed 4 bases from V and 10 bases from J; junction bases left unmatched: 14. Per germline, CDR1 SEHNR and CDR2 FQNEAQ (reference sequence). The whole variable domain, remainder taken from reference TRBV7-9 and TRBJ1-2, is DTGVSQNPRHKITKRGQNVTFRCDPISEHNRLYWYRQTLGQGPEFLTYFQNEAQLEKSRLLSDRFSAERPKGSFSTLEIQRTEQGDSAMYLCASSSDRAADRYYTFGSGTRLTVV.

The chain couples TRBV12-3 or TRBV12-4 to TRBJ2-5; D possibly corresponds to TRBD2 (7 bases). This CDR3 is 15 amino acids long. Trimming took off 5 bases at V and 4 bases at J, with 17 bases between the two ends. The CDR3 loop reads CASSGGAGGLETQYF. The CDR3 coding sequence is TGTGCCAGCAGTGGGGGGGCCGGGGGCCTAGAGACCCAGTACTTC.